These T cell receptor beta chains were read from a single sample in a study of blood T cells in healthy people across ages. From the 5' RACE reads, TCRdb called clonotypes with MiXCR, one entry per CDR3 protein. This table holds roughly 860,000 distinct CDR3 sequences, around two thirds found once. The sequencing sample was made of blood. The receptor source for this set is a young man in good health. CDR3s include the opening cysteine and the closing phenylalanine or tryptophan. D genes are given only for firm matches. Not every row has a clone size; where given, it reads once, few, many or a size class.

v_call	d_call	clone_size	j_call	cdr3_nt	cdr3_aa
TRBV20-1	TRBD1	.	TRBJ2-1	TGCAGTGCTGGGACAGGCGACTACAATGAGCAGTTCTTC	CSAGTGDYNEQFF
TRBV20-1	TRBD2	.	TRBJ2-1	TGCAGTGCTAGAGAGGCGGGGGGGAGCTCCTACAATGAGCAGTTCTTC	CSAREAGGSSYNEQFF
TRBV4-3	.	.	TRBJ1-4	TGCGCCAGCAGCTACGACAGGAGCGCCGGCAATGAAAAACTGTTTTTT	CASSYDRSAGNEKLFF
TRBV6-5	.	few	TRBJ2-6	TGTGCCAGCAGATACCTCAACATGTACCCCCTAGACTCTGGGGCCAACGTCCTGACTTTC	CASRYLNMYPLDSGANVLTF
TRBV12-3/TRBV12-4	.	.	TRBJ2-3	TGTGCCAGCAGGCTAGGACAGAGCCCTCACACAGATACGCAGTATTTT	CASRLGQSPHTDTQYF
TRBV9	TRBD1	.	TRBJ2-1	TGTGCCAGCAGTCCCGGTGACAGGGGTCTTTACAATGAGCAGTTCTTC	CASSPGDRGLYNEQFF
TRBV3-1	.	.	TRBJ2-7	TGTGCCAGCAGCCAAGATCCCACAGTCTCCCCTACGGGGCAGTACTTC	CASSQDPTVSPTGQYF
TRBV4-3	.	.	TRBJ1-2	TGCGCCAGCAGCAGGACAGTTTCGCGGGGCTACACCTTC	CASSRTVSRGYTF
TRBV6-2/TRBV6-3	TRBD1	.	TRBJ2-1	TGTGCCAGCAGTTCAACCCCGGTCCACCGGGACAGCTCCTACAATGAGCAGTTCTTC	CASSSTPVHRDSSYNEQFF
TRBV5-6	.	.	TRBJ1-1	TGTGCCAGCAGCTTAGAGCATATGAACACTGAAGCTTTCTTT	CASSLEHMNTEAFF
TRBV29-1	.	.	TRBJ2-6	TGCAGCGTCGAAGATCGGGTAGGGGCTTTCTCTGGGGCCAACGTCCTGACTTTC	CSVEDRVGAFSGANVLTF
TRBV6-1	TRBD1	.	TRBJ2-2	TGTGCCAGCAGCCATGACAGGGGGACGTACACCGGGGAGCTGTTTTTT	CASSHDRGTYTGELFF
TRBV6-5	.	few	TRBJ1-6	TGTGCCAGCAGTTACTCCCCCAGGAGCTCCTATAATTCACCCCTCCACTTT	CASSYSPRSSYNSPLHF